What follows are 23 T cell receptor beta chains derived from one specimen sequenced in a study of cytomegalovirus exposure and HLA in healthy donors. PCR involved 60 Vbeta and 13 Jbeta primers. Data came from immunoSEQ multiplex PCR; TCRdb stores just in-frame clones and leaves some out. Of 90,000 or so clones detected, 82% appear once; the ten largest clones hold about 4%. The sample consisted of PBMCs. The receptors were gathered from a man over 45 in good health and CMV-seronegative.

This chain joins TRBV5-1 and TRBJ1-4; 7 bases fit TRBD1. V lost 7 bases, J lost 4 bases, and 4 bases stayed unmatched. Per germline, CDR1 SGHRS and CDR2 YFSETQ. The CDR3 has 13 amino acids. CDR3 in DNA: TGCGCCAGCCAGGGACAGCTTAATGAAAAACTGTTTTTT. It codes for CASQGQLNEKLFF.

The table lists this clone with a few counts. CDR3 DNA: TGTGCCAGCAGTCCGACCCCGGGACAGGGGGCTAAAGCTTTCTTT. Its protein is CASSPTPGQGAKAFF. The genes are TRBV28 and TRBJ1-1; 12 bases match TRBD1. Germline V gene lookup returns CDR1 MDHEN and CDR2 SYDVKM. V shed 5 bases and J 9 bases; nucleotides not matched to a gene: 10. CDR3 size: 15 residues. Full variable domain (missing parts from reference TRBV28 and TRBJ1-1): DVKVTQSSRYLVKRTGEKVFLECVQDMDHENMFWYRQDPGLGLRLIYFSYDVKMKEKGDIPEGYSVSREKKERFSLILESASTNQTSMYLCASSPTPGQGAKAFFGQGTRLTVV.

A note on this clone: A much bigger clone sits one base away, suggesting this may be a read error. The chain recombines TRBV28 with TRBJ1-2; weak D call: TRBD1 (5 bases). CDR1 is MDHEN, CDR2 SYDVKM, per germline. The CDR3 spans 13 residues. V dropped 3 bases and J dropped 3 bases, with 8 bases sitting between them. DNA of the CDR3: TGTGCCAGCAGTTTCGGCAGGGACTATGGCTACACCTTC. It is translated as CASSFGRDYGYTF.

The J gene is TRBJ2-1, the V gene TRBV29-1, with 7 bases lining up with TRBD1. Trimming cost V 6 bases and J 6 bases; bases outside gene matches: 5. The germline V gene has CDR1 SQVTM and CDR2 ANQGSEA. The length of the CDR3 is 12 residues. CDR3 sequence reads: CSVNRGSNEQFF. CDR3 DNA: TGCAGCGTAAACAGGGGAAGCAATGAGCAGTTCTTC.

The chain has TRBV7-2 and TRBJ2-3, with 8 bases lining up with TRBD1. The V segment lost 2 bases and the J segment 4 bases; nucleotides outside the gene matches: 5. Germline assignment: CDR1 SGHTA and CDR2 FQGNSA. The CDR3 is 15 amino acids. The CDR3 DNA reads as TGTGCCAGCAGCTTACAGGGGGCTGGGCCAGATACGCAGTATTTT. It translates to CASSLQGAGPDTQYF.

This rearrangement joins TRBV5-5 to TRBJ1-5; the match to TRBD1 covers 12 bases. The V gene end was trimmed by 0 bases and the J gene end by 7 bases; junction bases not matched to a gene: 2. Germline CDR1 SGHKS, CDR2 YYEKEE (reference sequence). The length of the CDR3 is 15 residues. The CDR3 bases are TGTGCCAGCAGCTTGGATGGGACAGGGGGCCAGCCCCAGCATTTT. Translation: CASSLDGTGGQPQHF.

The rearrangement links TRBV9 to TRBJ1-3; D possibly corresponds to TRBD1 (5 bases). V was clipped by 3 bases and J by 2 bases, with 18 bases between them. CDR3 size: 17 residues. Germline V lookup: CDR1 SGDLS, CDR2 YYNGEE. CDR3 amino acids: CASSAISSREAGNTIYF. The DNA of the CDR3 is TGTGCCAGCAGCGCTATATCGTCCAGGGAGGCTGGAAACACCATATATTTT.

This clone was detected only once. The gene calls are TRBV2 and TRBJ2-5, with 7 bases matching TRBD1. The V segment lost 5 bases and the J segment 5 bases; nucleotides outside the gene matches: 8. Per the germline V gene, CDR1 is SNHLY and CDR2 is FYNNEI. There are 14 residues in the CDR3. The CDR3 DNA sequence: TGTGCCAGCAGTTCTTCCTCGGGACAGGAGACCCAGTACTTC. Its protein is CASSSSSGQETQYF.

This sequence joins TRBV13 and TRBJ2-7; 7 positions match TRBD1. The trim removed 1 base at V and 11 bases at J, leaving 5 bases unmatched. The length of the CDR3 is 12 residues. Germline-derived CDR1 and CDR2 are PRHDT and FYEKMQ (reference sequence). CDR3 amino acids: CASSLEGQKEYF. As DNA, the CDR3 is TGTGCCAGCAGCTTAGAGGGACAGAAGGAGTACTTC.

The V and J genes are TRBV7-2 and TRBJ2-3; TRBD1 matches at 8 bases. In germline, CDR1 is SGHTA, CDR2 FQGNSA. The V segment lost 5 bases and the J segment 6 bases; nucleotides outside the gene matches: 10. The CDR3 covers 15 residues. CDR3 nucleotide sequence: TGTGCCAGCAGCCCACAGGGGGAAGTCTTGGATACGCAGTATTTT. Translation gives CASSPQGEVLDTQYF.

The rearrangement joins TRBV29-1 to TRBJ2-7, with 7 bases identical to TRBD1. This CDR3 is built from 12 residues. Germline CDR1 SQVTM, CDR2 ANQGSEA. Germline trimming cut 7 bases from V and 2 bases from J; bases unmatched to any gene: 5. CDR3 sequence: CSGRDSPYEQYF. The DNA of the CDR3 is TGCAGCGGACGGGACAGCCCCTACGAGCAGTACTTC.

This chain's CDR3 is CASSIAGGPLPYNEQFF. CDR3 nucleotides: TGTGCCAGTAGTATCGCGGGAGGGCCTCTGCCCTACAATGAGCAGTTCTTC. This chain connects TRBV19 to TRBJ2-1; TRBD2 matches 9 bases. Trimming removed 3 bases from V and 2 bases from J; junction bases left unmatched: 8. Germline CDR1 LNHDA, CDR2 SQIVND (reference sequence). The CDR3 covers 17 residues.

The chain carries TRBV28 and TRBJ1-2; D ambiguous. The V end lost 1 base, the J end lost 2 bases, and 11 bases lay between the germline ends. The germline V gene has CDR1 MDHEN and CDR2 SYDVKM. The CDR3 length is 15 residues. This CDR3 is CASSLSPGGNYGYTF. In DNA, the CDR3 is TGTGCCAGCAGTTTATCCCCCGGCGGGAACTATGGCTACACCTTC.

The chain recombines TRBV4-3 with TRBJ2-3; tentative D call: TRBD1 (5 bases). The CDR3 runs to 16 residues. Germline-derived CDR1 and CDR2 are LGHNA and YSLEER. Trimming took 3 bases from V and 2 from J, leaving 15 bases between them. DNA for the CDR3: TGCGCCAGCAGCCAGGGGCCCTTACTACACACAGATACGCAGTATTTT. Its translation: CASSQGPLLHTDTQYF.

The CDR3 reads CASSIGLHYEQYF. In DNA, the CDR3 is TGTGCCAGCAGCATCGGACTCCACTACGAGCAGTACTTC. The chain links TRBV28 to TRBJ2-7, with a possible D match to TRBD2 (5 bases). V was pared by 6 bases and J by 3 bases, with 12 bases between. The germline V gene encodes CDR1 MDHEN and CDR2 SYDVKM. The CDR3 contains 13 residues.

DNA for the CDR3: TGTGCCAGCAGCACCCGAACCAGCCCAGGTGAGCAGTTCTTC. Translation gives CASSTRTSPGEQFF. The V and J genes are TRBV11-1 and TRBJ2-1; D unresolved. V lost 5 bases and J lost 9, with 17 bases in between. CDR3 size: 14 residues. Germline loops: CDR1 SGHAT, CDR2 FQDESV (reference sequence).

V usage is TRBV11-2 and J usage is TRBJ1-4; 10 bases match TRBD1. Germline values: CDR1 SGHAT, CDR2 FQNNGV. The CDR3 loop spans 19 amino acids. J lost 8 bases, V lost 5 bases, and 20 bases had no gene match. Written as DNA, the CDR3 is TGTGCCAGCAGCCGAACACCGGGACAGGGGACGAGAGGGGAGGAAAAACTGTTTTTT. Its protein product is CASSRTPGQGTRGEEKLFF.

The rearrangement joins TRBV11-2 to TRBJ1-5; D remains ambiguous. The germline V gene has CDR1 SGHAT and CDR2 FQNNGV. V was cut by 0 bases and J by 4 bases, with 4 bases left in between. There are 13 residues in the CDR3. The CDR3 sequence: CASSLDRNQPQHF. CDR3 DNA: TGTGCCAGCAGCTTAGACCGGAATCAGCCCCAGCATTTT.

The V and J genes are TRBV2 and TRBJ2-7; TRBD1 matches 7 bases. Germline V lookup: CDR1 SNHLY, CDR2 FYNNEI. The CDR3 spans 12 residues. The J segment lost 3 bases and the V segment lost 7 bases, leaving 3 bases of the junction unmatched. The CDR3 DNA reads as TGTGCCAGCACTAGGGACAGCTACGAGCAGTACTTC. Its protein product is CASTRDSYEQYF.

This sequence joins TRBV9 and TRBJ2-7; 9 nucleotides match TRBD1. The CDR3 runs 15 residues. Germline V gives CDR1 SGDLS, CDR2 YYNGEE. The junction had 8 bases not matched to a gene; V was cut back by 0 bases and J by 7 bases. DNA of the CDR3: TGTGCCAGCAGCGTAGCTGGAACAGGGGGCGGGGAGCAGTACTTC. It specifies CASSVAGTGGGEQYF.

The chain uses TRBV5-1 and TRBJ2-5, with D possibly being TRBD1 (5 bases). Germline V CDR1 and CDR2: SGHRS, YFSETQ. Trimming took 2 bases from V and 5 from J, leaving 16 bases between them. The CDR3 length is 15 residues. The CDR3 loop is CASSLVPRVEETQYF. Here the CDR3 DNA reads TGCGCCAGCAGCTTAGTTCCCAGGGTGGAGGAGACCCAGTACTTC.

The chain recombines TRBV11-2 with TRBJ2-5, with TRBD1 as a possible D gene (6 bases). The V end was cut by 5 bases, the J end by 0 bases, with 10 bases between. From germline, CDR1 is SGHAT and CDR2 FQNNGV. CDR3 size: 14 residues. This chain's CDR3 is CASSPGQHQETQYF. The DNA for the CDR3 is TGTGCCAGCAGCCCAGGACAGCACCAAGAGACCCAGTACTTC. Supplemented by reference TRBV11-2 and TRBJ2-5, the full variable domain reads EAGVAQSPRYKIIEKRQSVAFWCNPISGHATLYWYQQILGQGPKLLIQFQNNGVVDDSQLPKDRFSAERLKGVDSTLKIQPAKLEDSAVYLCASSPGQHQETQYFGPGTRLLVL.

This chain links TRBV9 with TRBJ2-2; D unresolved. Germline V gene lookup returns CDR1 SGDLS and CDR2 YYNGEE. CDR3 length equals 14 residues. The V end lost 2 bases, the J end lost 2 bases, and 7 bases lay between the germline ends. The CDR3 region is CASSVNRNTGELFF. CDR3 DNA: TGTGCCAGCAGCGTGAACAGAAACACCGGGGAGCTGTTTTTT.